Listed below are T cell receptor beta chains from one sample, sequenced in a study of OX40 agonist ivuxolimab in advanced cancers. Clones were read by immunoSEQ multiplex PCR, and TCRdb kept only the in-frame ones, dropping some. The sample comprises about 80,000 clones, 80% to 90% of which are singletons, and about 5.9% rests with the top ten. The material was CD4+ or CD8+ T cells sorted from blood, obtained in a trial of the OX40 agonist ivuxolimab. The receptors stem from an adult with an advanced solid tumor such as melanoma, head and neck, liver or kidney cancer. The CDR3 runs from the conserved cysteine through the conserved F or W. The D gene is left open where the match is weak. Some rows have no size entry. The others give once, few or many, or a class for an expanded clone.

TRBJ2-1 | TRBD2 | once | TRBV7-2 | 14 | TGTGCCAGCAGCAGCCTGGGCGGGAGGGATGAGCAGTTCTTC | CASSSLGGRDEQFF
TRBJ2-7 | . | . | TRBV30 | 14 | TGTGCCTGGAGTAGGAAACCAAGCTCCTACGAGCAGTACTTC | CAWSRKPSSYEQYF
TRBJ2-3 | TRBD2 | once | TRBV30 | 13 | TGTGCCGCGGCAGCGGGGGCGGGAGATACGCAGTATTTT | CAAAAGAGDTQYF
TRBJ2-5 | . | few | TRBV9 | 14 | TGTGCCAGCAGCGCCGGGGGGCGGCAAGAGACCCAGTACTTC | CASSAGGRQETQYF
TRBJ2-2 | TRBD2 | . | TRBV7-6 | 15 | TGTGCCAGCAGCTTAGTAGCGGGAGTCAGCGGGGAGCTGTTTTTT | CASSLVAGVSGELFF
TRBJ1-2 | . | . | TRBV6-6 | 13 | TGTGCCAGCAACCCGGAGGGTCCCTATGGCTACACCTTC | CASNPEGPYGYTF
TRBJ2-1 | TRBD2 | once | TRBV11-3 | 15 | TGTGCCAGCAGCGAGTGGACTAGCACCTACAATGAGCAGTTCTTC | CASSEWTSTYNEQFF
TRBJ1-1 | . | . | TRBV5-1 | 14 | TGCGCCAGCAGCTTGGCCGGAGAGGGCACTGAAGCTTTCTTT | CASSLAGEGTEAFF
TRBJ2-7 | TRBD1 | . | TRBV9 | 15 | TGTGCCAGCAGCGTAGATCCCACAGGGGCAGGCGAGCAGTACTTC | CASSVDPTGAGEQYF
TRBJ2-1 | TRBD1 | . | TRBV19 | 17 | TGTGCCAGTTTCTGGTCCCACACCGGACAGGGGTGGAATGAGCAGTTCTTC | CASFWSHTGQGWNEQFF
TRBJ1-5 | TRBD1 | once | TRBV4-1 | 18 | TGCGCCAGCAGCCAAGATAGTGGACAGGGGAGTCACAATCAGCCCCAGCATTTT | CASSQDSGQGSHNQPQHF
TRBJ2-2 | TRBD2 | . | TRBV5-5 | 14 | TGTGCCAGCAGCTTCCCGGGGGGCACCGGGGAGCTGTTTTTT | CASSFPGGTGELFF
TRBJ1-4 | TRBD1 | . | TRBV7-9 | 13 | TGTGCCAGCAGGGGACAGACGGGGGAAAAACTGTTTTTT | CASRGQTGEKLFF
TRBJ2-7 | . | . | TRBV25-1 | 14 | TGTGCCAGCAGTGAATCAGGGAGCTCCTACGAGCAGTACTTC | CASSESGSSYEQYF
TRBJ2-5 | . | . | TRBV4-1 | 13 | TGCGCCAGCAGCCAATCCCCCCATGAGACCCAGTACTTC | CASSQSPHETQYF
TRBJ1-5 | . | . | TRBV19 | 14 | TGTGCCAGTAGTATGGGGAGAAGCAATCAGCCCCAGCATTTT | CASSMGRSNQPQHF
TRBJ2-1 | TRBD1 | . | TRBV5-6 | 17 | TGTGCCAGCAGCAGGCGTGGGGACAGCGTAGTTCCAAATGAGCAGTTCTTC | CASSRRGDSVVPNEQFF
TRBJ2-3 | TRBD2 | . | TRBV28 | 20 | TGTGCCAGCCCCCCCTCCCACGCCACTTTTAGCGGGAGTGGCACAGATACGCAGTATTTT | CASPPSHATFSGSGTDTQYF
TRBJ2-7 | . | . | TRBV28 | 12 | TGTGCCTCATTAAATCGTCCCTACGAGCAGTACTTC | CASLNRPYEQYF
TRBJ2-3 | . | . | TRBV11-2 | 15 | TGTGCCAGCAGCTTAGATGGCCCCGGACAGAACGTGGGGTATTTT | CASSLDGPGQNVGYF
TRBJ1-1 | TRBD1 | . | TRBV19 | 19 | TGTGCCAGTAGTATAGGGCTATCCGGGACAGGGGGCCACAGGACTGAAGCTTTCTTT | CASSIGLSGTGGHRTEAFF
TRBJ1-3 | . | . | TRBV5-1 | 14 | TGCGCCAGCAGCTTGGACCCGGTGGGAAGCACCATATATTTT | CASSLDPVGSTIYF
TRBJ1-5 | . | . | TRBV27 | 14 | TGTGCCAGCAGACCCTCGGCAGCCTATCCGCCCCAGCATTTT | CASRPSAAYPPQHF
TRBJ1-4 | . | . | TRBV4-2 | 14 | TGTGCCAGCAGCCAACCGGGGGCTAATGAAAAACTGTTTTTT | CASSQPGANEKLFF
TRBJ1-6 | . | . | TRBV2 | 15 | TGTGCCAGCAGTGTAAACAGGGACCTTTCTTCACCCCTCCACTTT | CASSVNRDLSSPLHF
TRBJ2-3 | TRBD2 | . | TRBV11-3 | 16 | TGTGCCAGCAGCCCCGGGACTAGCGGGAAGACAGATACGCAGTATTTT | CASSPGTSGKTDTQYF
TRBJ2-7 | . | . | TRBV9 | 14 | TGTGCCAGCGCTCCCTTTCTGTCTATCTCCGAGCAGTACTTC | CASAPFLSISEQYF
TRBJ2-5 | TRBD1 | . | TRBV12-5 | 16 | TGTGCTAGTGGTTTGGGCACGGGACAGGCACAAGAGACCCAGTACTTC | CASGLGTGQAQETQYF
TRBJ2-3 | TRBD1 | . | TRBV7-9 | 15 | TGTGCCAGCAGCACTAGGACAGGGAGAGCAGATACGCAGTATTTT | CASSTRTGRADTQYF
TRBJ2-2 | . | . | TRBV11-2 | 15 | TGTGCCAGCAGCCCATTCTTTAAAGGGACCGGGGAGCTGTTTTTT | CASSPFFKGTGELFF
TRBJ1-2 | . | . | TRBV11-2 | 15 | TGTGCCAGCAGCTTAGAGGTTACAGGGCTGTATGGCTACACCTTC | CASSLEVTGLYGYTF
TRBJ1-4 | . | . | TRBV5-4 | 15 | TGTGCCAGCAGCCTGACCGGGACGGGTCCTGAAAAACTGTTTTTT | CASSLTGTGPEKLFF
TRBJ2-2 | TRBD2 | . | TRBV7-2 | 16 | TGTGCCAGCAGCCCAGACCTACTAGCGGGAGTTGGGGAGCTGTTTTTT | CASSPDLLAGVGELFF
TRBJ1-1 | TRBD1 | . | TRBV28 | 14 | TGTGCCAGCGTGATGACAGGGTGGAACACTGAAGCTTTCTTT | CASVMTGWNTEAFF
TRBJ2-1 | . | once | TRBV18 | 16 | TGTGCCAGCTCACCAGACAGCCTAAGCTCCTACAATGAGCAGTTCTTC | CASSPDSLSSYNEQFF
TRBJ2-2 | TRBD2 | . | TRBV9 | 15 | TGTGCCAGCAGCCCCTCCCGCGGGGGAGCCGGGGAGCTGTTTTTT | CASSPSRGGAGELFF
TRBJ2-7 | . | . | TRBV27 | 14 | TGTGCCAGCAGTTCTTTTCAGGCGACCTACGAGCAGTACTTC | CASSSFQATYEQYF
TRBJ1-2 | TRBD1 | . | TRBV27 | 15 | TGTGCCAGCAGTCCCCTGGGACAGGGGAGCTATGGCTACACCTTC | CASSPLGQGSYGYTF
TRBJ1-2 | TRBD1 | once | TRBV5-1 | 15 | TGCGCCAGCAGCCCCACAGGGGGTAAGAACTATGGCTACACCTTC | CASSPTGGKNYGYTF
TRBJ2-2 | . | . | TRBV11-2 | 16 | TGTGCCAGTAGCCTGGTCGGGGCTCCCATCACCGGGGAGCTGTTTTTT | CASSLVGAPITGELFF
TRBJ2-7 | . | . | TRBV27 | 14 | TGTGCCAGCAGTGGCCCGGACAGAGCCTACGAGCAGTACTTC | CASSGPDRAYEQYF
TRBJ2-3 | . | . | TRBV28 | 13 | TGTGCCAGCAGCAGGGCTAGCACAGATACGCAGTATTTT | CASSRASTDTQYF
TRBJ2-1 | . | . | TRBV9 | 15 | TGTGCCAGCAGCGTTTCCGGAGCGAATAACAATGAGCAGTTCTTC | CASSVSGANNNEQFF
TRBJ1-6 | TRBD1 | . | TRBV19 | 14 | TGTGCCAGTAGCGCTCGACAGGGGCATTCACCCCTCCACTTT | CASSARQGHSPLHF
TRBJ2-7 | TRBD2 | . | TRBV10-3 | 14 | TGTGCCATCAGTGGGACTAGCAGAACCTACGAGCAGTACTTC | CAISGTSRTYEQYF